One sample yielded the 28 T cell receptor beta chains listed below, sequenced in a study of graft-versus-host responses after intestinal transplantation. The method was immunoSEQ multiplex PCR; TCRdb's version includes in-frame clones alone and lacks a portion of them. The data show around 50,000 clones, with roughly 84% seen just once and 0.45% to 0.55% held by the top ten. Their specific antigens are unknown. The material sequenced was unstimulated CD4+ T cells sorted from spleen or lymph node cells, taken before transplant. The receptors were sampled from a human donor who was the organ donor for an intestinal transplant.

The chain employs TRBV29-1 and TRBJ2-3, with D tentatively TRBD1 (7 bases). V was shortened by 3 bases and J by 2 bases, with 15 bases between the two germline ends. Germline CDR1 SQVTM, CDR2 ANQGSEA. The CDR3 loop spans 15 amino acids. CDR3 nucleotides: TGCAGCGTTGATGCAGGGGGGTTTAACACAGATACGCAGTATTTT. Protein product: CSVDAGGFNTDTQYF.

The table lists this clone with a count of one. This chain connects TRBV5-1 to TRBJ1-4, with D perhaps TRBD1 (5 bases). V lost 0 bases to trimming and J lost 8 bases, with 14 bases between them. Germline-derived CDR1 and CDR2 are SGHRS and YFSETQ. The CDR3 loop spans 15 amino acids. The CDR3 DNA reads as TGCGCCAGCAGCTTGGTCCCCCAGGGAGGCGAAAAACTGTTTTTT. Translated, it gives CASSLVPQGGEKLFF.

The genes are TRBV6-1 and TRBJ1-1; 7 bases agree with TRBD1. The CDR3 has 15 residues. The V segment lost 6 bases and the J segment 6 bases; nucleotides outside the gene matches: 13. The V gene's germline CDR1 is MNHNS and CDR2 SASEGT. The CDR3 loop reads CASSRQGTGHAEAFF. The CDR3 DNA is TGTGCCAGCAGCAGACAGGGAACGGGACATGCTGAAGCTTTCTTT.

The V gene is TRBV6-5, the J gene TRBJ2-3; TRBD1 matches at 8 bases. The trim removed 5 bases at V and 0 bases at J, leaving 4 bases unmatched. This CDR3 region has 15 residues. Germline V gene lookup returns CDR1 MNHEY and CDR2 SVGAGI. The CDR3, as DNA: TGTGCCAGCAGTCGACAGGGGTCGAGCACAGATACGCAGTATTTT. Translation: CASSRQGSSTDTQYF.

This clone was seen once. This chain joins TRBV19 and TRBJ2-3; D remains unclear. Trimming took off 1 base at V and 0 bases at J, with 14 bases between the two ends. This CDR3 has 17 amino acids. Per the germline V gene, CDR1 is LNHDA and CDR2 is SQIVND (reference sequence). The CDR3 DNA reads as TGTGCCAGTAGTATAGTCGGACGCTCTTATAGCACAGATACGCAGTATTTT. Amino acid sequence: CASSIVGRSYSTDTQYF.

This clone has only a few counts. V is TRBV11-3 and J is TRBJ2-1; TRBD2 aligns across 8 bases. With V trimmed by 3 bases and J by 4 bases, 11 bases remained unmatched. Germline lookup yields CDR1 SGHNT and CDR2 YENEEA. The CDR3 has 17 amino acids. CDR3 in DNA: TGTGCCAGCAGCTTGGGCGGGGGGCTCCCCCCTTACAATGAGCAGTTCTTC. Its translation: CASSLGGGLPPYNEQFF.

The chain carries TRBV5-6 and TRBJ1-2, with no clear D. The V end was cut by 4 bases, the J end by 2 bases, with 6 bases between. The length of the CDR3 is 12 residues. CDR1 is SGHDT and CDR2 is YYEEEE in the germline V gene. The CDR3 DNA sequence: TGTGCCAGCAGCCCCGGGAACTATGGCTACACCTTC. Translation: CASSPGNYGYTF.

This clone was seen a handful of times. The chain links TRBV10-3 to TRBJ1-3; 7 bases agree with TRBD1. CDR3 size: 14 residues. V dropped 0 bases and J dropped 7; count of bases not matched to a gene: 3. From germline, CDR1 is ENHRY and CDR2 SYGVKD. CDR3 protein: CAISESDRANTIYF. CDR3 nucleotides: TGTGCCATCAGTGAGTCCGACAGGGCTAACACCATATATTTT.

V usage is TRBV4-1 and J usage is TRBJ2-3; D is perhaps TRBD2 (5 bases). Germline assignment: CDR1 MGHRA and CDR2 YSYEKL. CDR3 length: 15 amino acids. Trimming took off 2 bases at V and 1 base at J, with 10 bases between the two ends. CDR3 residues: CASSQRLAGTDTQYF. The CDR3 DNA follows: TGCGCCAGCAGCCAACGGCTAGCCGGCACAGATACGCAGTATTTT.

This clone was counted between two and nine times. V is TRBV15 and J is TRBJ1-2, with D unresolved. CDR3 length: 15 amino acids. The ends were cut back, 1 base at V and 2 bases at J, with 11 bases in the middle. Per germline, CDR1 LNHNV and CDR2 YYDKDF (reference sequence). CDR3 protein: CATSRAPGSNYGYTF. CDR3 DNA: TGTGCCACCAGCAGAGCCCCGGGTTCCAACTATGGCTACACCTTC.

This chain connects TRBV7-2 to TRBJ1-6; D might be TRBD1 (5 bases). The CDR3 spans 16 residues. The germline V and J ends were trimmed by 1 base and 11 bases, with 18 bases remaining between them. In germline, CDR1 is SGHTA, CDR2 FQGNSA. In DNA form, the CDR3 reads TGTGCCAGCAGCTTAGTAGCTAGCGGGGGAAGGACACCCCTCCACTTT. This gives the protein CASSLVASGGRTPLHF.

The rearrangement uses TRBV11-2 and TRBJ2-3; tentative D call: TRBD2 (6 bases). The CDR3 has 17 amino acids. V shed 1 base and J shed 2 bases, with 16 bases lying between them. Germline V CDR1 and CDR2: SGHAT, FQNNGV. CDR3 loop: CASSLGHLASHTDTQYF. CDR3 coding DNA: TGTGCCAGCAGCTTAGGACATCTAGCGTCCCACACAGATACGCAGTATTTT.

The chain combines TRBV2 with TRBJ2-1; no firm D call. The length of the CDR3 is 12 residues. V dropped 11 bases and J dropped 4 bases, with 12 bases sitting between them. CDR1 SNHLY and CDR2 FYNNEI come from the germline V gene. The CDR3 DNA reads TGTGCCTCCAGACCCGGATACAATGAGCAGTTCTTC. Translation gives CASRPGYNEQFF.

The chain recombines TRBV28 with TRBJ2-2; D not resolved. The ends were cut back, 7 bases at V and 4 bases at J, with 10 bases in the middle. CDR1 and CDR2 from the germline V gene are MDHEN and SYDVKM. This CDR3 contains 13 residues. The CDR3 protein is CASKPGGTGELFF. The CDR3 nucleotides are TGTGCCAGCAAACCCGGTGGCACCGGGGAGCTGTTTTTT.

This clone occurred once. The chain combines TRBV13 with TRBJ1-2; 8 bases fit TRBD1. V lost 5 bases and J lost 6; bases outside the gene matches: 17. Germline V lookup: CDR1 PRHDT, CDR2 FYEKMQ (reference sequence). The CDR3 covers 17 residues. The CDR3 region has the DNA TGTGCCAGCAGCACCAGGACAGGGTTTGCTCCCTCCAATGGCTACACCTTC. The encoded protein is CASSTRTGFAPSNGYTF.

The chain uses TRBV6-1 and TRBJ1-2; TRBD1 might be the D (6 bases). V gave up 6 bases and J gave up 6 bases, with 14 bases separating them. This CDR3 is 13 amino acids long. Germline lookup yields CDR1 MNHNS and CDR2 SASEGT. CDR3 sequence reads: CASREQGIDGYTF. CDR3 DNA sequence: TGTGCCAGCAGAGAACAGGGAATCGATGGCTACACCTTC.

This rearrangement joins TRBV7-8 to TRBJ1-2; 8 nucleotides match TRBD1. The CDR3 is made up of 13 amino acids. Germline CDR1 SGHVS, CDR2 FQNEAQ. V shed 4 bases, J shed 6 bases, and the junction held 4 bases outside the gene matches. The CDR3 region is CASSSGQGDGYTF. The CDR3 DNA is TGTGCCAGCAGCTCTGGACAGGGTGATGGCTACACCTTC.

This chain links TRBV7-2 with TRBJ2-1; no clear D. The CDR3 sequence is 14 residues long. Germline loops: CDR1 SGHTA, CDR2 FQGNSA. V lost 2 bases and J 7 bases, leaving 12 bases between the germline ends. The CDR3 loop is CASSLLKGKNEQFF. As DNA, the CDR3 is TGTGCCAGCAGCTTACTCAAGGGCAAGAATGAGCAGTTCTTC.

The chain is built from TRBV6-1 and TRBJ1-1; no definite D call. CDR3 length equals 12 residues. The V gene lost 7 bases and the J gene lost 1 base, with 7 bases spanning the gap. Germline V lookup: CDR1 MNHNS, CDR2 SASEGT. The CDR3, as DNA: TGTGCCAGCAAGAGAGGGAACACTGAAGCTTTCTTT. Encoded protein: CASKRGNTEAFF.

The chain combines TRBV29-1 with TRBJ2-7; 11 bases line up with TRBD2. Germline lookup yields CDR1 SQVTM and CDR2 ANQGSEA. The V segment lost 5 bases and the J segment 2 bases; nucleotides outside the gene matches: 5. This CDR3 has 14 residues. The CDR3 DNA reads as TGCAGCGTTTCGACTAGCGGGACCACCTACGAGCAGTACTTC. It yields the protein CSVSTSGTTYEQYF.

The rearrangement links TRBV7-2 to TRBJ1-3; D call uncertain. Germline V gene sequence: CDR1 SGHTA, CDR2 FQGNSA. Trimming took off 7 bases at V and 5 bases at J, with 12 bases between the two ends. The CDR3 is made up of 13 amino acids. CDR3 sequence: CASTSLSRNTIYF. Here the CDR3 DNA reads TGTGCCAGCACCTCCCTCTCCCGAAACACCATATATTTT.

This chain links TRBV5-1 with TRBJ1-2; D is ambiguous. Germline V gene data show CDR1 as SGHRS and CDR2 as YFSETQ. V was pared by 0 bases and J by 5 bases, with 8 bases between. The CDR3 extends over 13 amino acids. This CDR3 is CASSLAESYGYTF. CDR3 sequence (DNA): TGCGCCAGCAGCTTGGCCGAGAGTTATGGCTACACCTTC.

This clone was counted between two and nine times. V and J are TRBV15 and TRBJ1-2; D not resolved. CDR3 length: 13 amino acids. Germline loops: CDR1 LNHNV, CDR2 YYDKDF (reference sequence). The V gene lost 0 bases and the J gene lost 8 bases, with 10 bases spanning the gap. DNA for the CDR3: TGTGCCACCAGCAGAGACCTCCGCGGGGGCTACACCTTC. It translates to CATSRDLRGGYTF.

The V call is TRBV15, the J call TRBJ1-2; 10 bases agree with TRBD1. V was clipped by 2 bases and J by 6 bases; unmatched bases: 9. Germline V gene lookup returns CDR1 LNHNV and CDR2 YYDKDF (reference sequence). The CDR3 spans 16 residues. For the CDR3, the DNA is TGTGCCACCAGCAGAAAGTGGGGACAGGGGAGAGATGGCTACACCTTC. It codes for CATSRKWGQGRDGYTF.

This chain uses TRBV7-6 with TRBJ2-5, with D maybe TRBD2 (6 bases). V lost 5 bases to trimming and J lost 5 bases, with 24 bases between them. The CDR3 consists of 17 residues. Germline V gene sequence: CDR1 SGHVS, CDR2 FNYEAQ. The CDR3, as DNA: TGTGCCAGCAGCACCATCGAAAGGAGGGGAATAGGGGAGACCCAGTACTTC. Translated: CASSTIERRGIGETQYF.

The chain employs TRBV6-6 and TRBJ2-3, with TRBD2 matching 8 bases. Trimming took 4 bases from V and 0 from J; bases not matched to a gene: 6. CDR1 and CDR2 (germline): MNHNY, SVGAGI (reference sequence). CDR3 size: 16 residues. In DNA form, the CDR3 reads TGTGCCAGCAGTTCGCGGGGGGTGGATAGCACAGATACGCAGTATTTT. The encoded protein is CASSSRGVDSTDTQYF.

The chain links TRBV6-6 to TRBJ1-2, with a tentative D call TRBD1 (5 bases). The CDR3 runs 12 residues. Deletions cut 2 bases from V and 8 bases from J, with 9 bases between. Germline CDR1 is MNHNY and CDR2 is SVGAGI (reference sequence). CDR3 protein: CASSYLGGGYTF. CDR3 coding DNA: TGTGCCAGCAGTTACCTTGGGGGGGGCTACACCTTC.

The chain has TRBV2 and TRBJ1-1; TRBD1 is a possible D gene (5 bases). Germline CDR1 SNHLY, CDR2 FYNNEI. Trimming removed 0 bases from V and 1 base from J, with 9 bases in between. CDR3 size: 15 residues. The CDR3 bases are TGTGCCAGCAGTGAAGCGCTTCAGGGGAACACTGAAGCTTTCTTT. Residues: CASSEALQGNTEAFF.